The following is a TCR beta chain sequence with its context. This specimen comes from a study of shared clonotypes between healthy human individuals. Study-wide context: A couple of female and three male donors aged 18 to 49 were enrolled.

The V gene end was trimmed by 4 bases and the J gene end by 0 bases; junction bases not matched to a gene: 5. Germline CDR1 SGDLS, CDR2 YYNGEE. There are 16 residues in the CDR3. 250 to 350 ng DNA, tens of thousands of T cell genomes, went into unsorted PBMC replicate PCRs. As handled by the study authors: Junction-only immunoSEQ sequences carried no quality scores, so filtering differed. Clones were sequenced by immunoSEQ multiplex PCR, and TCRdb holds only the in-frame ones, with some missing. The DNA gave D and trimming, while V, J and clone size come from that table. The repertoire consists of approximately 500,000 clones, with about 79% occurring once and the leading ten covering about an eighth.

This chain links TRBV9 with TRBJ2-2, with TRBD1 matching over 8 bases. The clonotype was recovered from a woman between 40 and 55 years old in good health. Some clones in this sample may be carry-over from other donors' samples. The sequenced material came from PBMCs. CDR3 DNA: TGTGCCAGCAGCCCAAGACAGGGGTCGAACACCGGGGAGCTGTTTTTT. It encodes CASSPRQGSNTGELFF. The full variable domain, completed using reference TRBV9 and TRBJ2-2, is DSGVTQTPKHLITATGQRVTLRCSPRSGDLSVYWYQQSLDQGLQFLIQYYNGEERAKGNILERFSAQQFPDLHSELNLSSLELGDSALYFCASSPRQGSNTGELFFGEGSRLTVL.